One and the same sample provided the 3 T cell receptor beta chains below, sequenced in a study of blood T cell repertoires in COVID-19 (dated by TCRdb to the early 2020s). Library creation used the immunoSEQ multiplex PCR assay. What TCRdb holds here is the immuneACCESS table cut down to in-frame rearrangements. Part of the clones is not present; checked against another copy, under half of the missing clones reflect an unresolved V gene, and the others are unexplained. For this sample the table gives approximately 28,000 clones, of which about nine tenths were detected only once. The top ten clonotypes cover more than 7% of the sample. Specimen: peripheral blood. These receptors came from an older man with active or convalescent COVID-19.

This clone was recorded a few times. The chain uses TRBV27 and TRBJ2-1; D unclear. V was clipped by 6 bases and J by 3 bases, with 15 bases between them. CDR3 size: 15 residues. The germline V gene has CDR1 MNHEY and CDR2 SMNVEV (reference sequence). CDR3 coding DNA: TGTGCCAGCAGCGCATATTCCTCGGTCTACAATGAGCAGTTCTTC. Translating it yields CASSAYSSVYNEQFF.

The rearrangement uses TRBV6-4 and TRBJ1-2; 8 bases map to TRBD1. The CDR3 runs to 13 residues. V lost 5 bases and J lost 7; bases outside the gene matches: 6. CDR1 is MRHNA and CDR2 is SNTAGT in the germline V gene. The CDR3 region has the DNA TGTGCCAGCAGTCCCGGGACAGGCTTTGGCTACACCTTC. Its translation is CASSPGTGFGYTF.

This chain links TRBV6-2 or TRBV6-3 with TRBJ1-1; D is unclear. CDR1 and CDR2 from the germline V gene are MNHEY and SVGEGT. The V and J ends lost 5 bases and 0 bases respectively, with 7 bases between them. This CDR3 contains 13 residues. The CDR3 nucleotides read TGTGCCAGCAGTAACGGTCTGAACACTGAAGCTTTCTTT. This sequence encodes CASSNGLNTEAFF.